The text below deals with one T cell receptor beta chain. No antigen is known for it. The germline V gene has CDR1 SNHLY and CDR2 FYNNEI. The CDR3 runs to 13 residues. Trimming took 3 bases from V and 8 from J, leaving 11 bases between them. The data belong to a study of shared clonotypes between healthy human individuals. Study findings and constraints: Rarefaction curves obtained for sorted subsets showed sequencing incomplete despite large depth.

The naive CD8 subset, CD45RO-negative cells positively selected for CCR7, excluded terminally differentiated effector memory CD45RA+ cells. Each cell subset's genomic DNA was divided evenly among several immunoSEQ plates. Data came from immunoSEQ multiplex PCR; TCRdb stores just in-frame clones and leaves some out. The sample records roughly 770,000 clones, about 96% being singletons. This rearrangement joins TRBV2 to TRBJ1-5; the D gene is possibly TRBD1 (5 bases). This TCR derives from a young man in good health. The sequenced material came from naive CD8+ T cells sorted from blood. The CDR3 reads CASSDPSGEPQHF. The CDR3 bases are TGTGCCAGCAGTGACCCGTCGGGGGAGCCCCAGCATTTT. Full variable domain (rest looked up from reference TRBV2 and TRBJ1-5): EPEVTQTPSHQVTQMGQEVILRCVPISNHLYFYWYRQILGQKVEFLVSFYNNEISEKSEIFDDQFSVERPDGSNFTLKIRSTKLEDSAMYFCASSDPSGEPQHFGDGTRLSIL.